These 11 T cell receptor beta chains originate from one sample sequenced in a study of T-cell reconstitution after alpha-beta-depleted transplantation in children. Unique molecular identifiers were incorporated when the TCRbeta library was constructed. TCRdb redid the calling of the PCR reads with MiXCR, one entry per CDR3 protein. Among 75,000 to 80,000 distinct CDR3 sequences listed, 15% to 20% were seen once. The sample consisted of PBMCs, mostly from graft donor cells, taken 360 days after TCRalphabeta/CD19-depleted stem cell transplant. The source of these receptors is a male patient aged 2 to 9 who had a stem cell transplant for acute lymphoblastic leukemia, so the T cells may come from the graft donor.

The CDR3 here is CASSPLAITDTQYF. The CDR3 bases are TGTGCCAGCTCACCTCTAGCCATCACAGATACGCAGTATTTT. V is TRBV18 and J is TRBJ2-3; possible D gene TRBD2, 5 bases. Trimming cost V 3 bases and J 2 bases, with 9 bases left between them. From germline, CDR1 is KGHSH and CDR2 LQKENI. This CDR3 has 14 amino acids.

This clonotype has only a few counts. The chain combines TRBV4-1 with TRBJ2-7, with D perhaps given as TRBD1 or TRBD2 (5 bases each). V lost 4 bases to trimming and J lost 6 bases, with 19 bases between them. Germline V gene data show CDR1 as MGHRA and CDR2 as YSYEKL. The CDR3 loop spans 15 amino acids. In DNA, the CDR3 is TGCGCCAGCAGCCCCGGGACCCCGCGTTCTGGCGAGCAGTACTTC. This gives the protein CASSPGTPRSGEQYF.

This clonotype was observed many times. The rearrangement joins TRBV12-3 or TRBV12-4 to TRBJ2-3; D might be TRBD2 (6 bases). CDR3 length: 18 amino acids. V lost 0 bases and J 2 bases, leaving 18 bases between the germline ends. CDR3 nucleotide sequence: TGTGCCAGCAGTTTAGCCGGAGGACTATCGACAATCACAGATACGCAGTATTTT. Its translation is CASSLAGGLSTITDTQYF.

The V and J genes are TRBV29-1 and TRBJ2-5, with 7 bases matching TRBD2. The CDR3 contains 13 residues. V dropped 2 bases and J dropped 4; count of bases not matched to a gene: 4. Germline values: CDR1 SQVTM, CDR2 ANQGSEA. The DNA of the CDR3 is TGCAGCGTTGAAAGAGGGAGGGGAGAGACCCAGTACTTC. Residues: CSVERGRGETQYF.

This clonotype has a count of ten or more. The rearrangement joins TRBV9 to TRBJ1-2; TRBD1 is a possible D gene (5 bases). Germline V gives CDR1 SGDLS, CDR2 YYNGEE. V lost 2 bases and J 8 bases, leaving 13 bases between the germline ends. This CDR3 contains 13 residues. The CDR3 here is CASSVVQGRGYTF. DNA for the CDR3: TGTGCCAGCAGCGTTGTCCAGGGTCGAGGCTACACCTTC.

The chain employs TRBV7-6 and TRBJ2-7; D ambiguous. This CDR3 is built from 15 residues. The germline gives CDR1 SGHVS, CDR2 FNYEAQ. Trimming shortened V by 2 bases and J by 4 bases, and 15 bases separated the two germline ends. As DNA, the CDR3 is TGTGCCAGCAGCTTAAGATGGGCAGGACCTTACGAGCAGTACTTC. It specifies CASSLRWAGPYEQYF.

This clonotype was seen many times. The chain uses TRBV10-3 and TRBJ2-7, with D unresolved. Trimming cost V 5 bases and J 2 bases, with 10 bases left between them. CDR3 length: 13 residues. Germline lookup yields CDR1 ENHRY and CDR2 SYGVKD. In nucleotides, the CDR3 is TGTGCCATCAGTTTGACATTTACCTACGAGCAGTACTTC. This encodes CAISLTFTYEQYF.

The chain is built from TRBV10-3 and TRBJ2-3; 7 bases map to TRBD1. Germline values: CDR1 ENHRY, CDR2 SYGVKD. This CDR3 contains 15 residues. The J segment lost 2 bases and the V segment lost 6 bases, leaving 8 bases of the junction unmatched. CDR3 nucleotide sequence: TGTGCCATCAGCAGATGGGGGACAGACACAGATACGCAGTATTTT. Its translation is CAISRWGTDTDTQYF.

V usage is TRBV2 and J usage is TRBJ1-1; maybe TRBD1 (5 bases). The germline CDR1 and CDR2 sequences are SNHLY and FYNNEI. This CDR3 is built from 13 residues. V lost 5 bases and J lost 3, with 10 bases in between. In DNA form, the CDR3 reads TGTGCCAGCAGTCTTCGGGGGGACACTGAAGCTTTCTTT. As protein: CASSLRGDTEAFF.

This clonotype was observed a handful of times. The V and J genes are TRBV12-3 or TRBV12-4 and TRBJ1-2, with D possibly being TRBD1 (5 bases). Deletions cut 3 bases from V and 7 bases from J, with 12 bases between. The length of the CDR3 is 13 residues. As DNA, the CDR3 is TGTGCCAGCAGTTTTTTATCAGGGACTGGCTACACCTTC. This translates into CASSFLSGTGYTF.

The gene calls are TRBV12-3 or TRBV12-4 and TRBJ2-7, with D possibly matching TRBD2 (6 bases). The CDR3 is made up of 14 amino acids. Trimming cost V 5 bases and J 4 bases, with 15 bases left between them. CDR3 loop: CASSPWTTSYEQYF. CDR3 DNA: TGTGCCAGCAGTCCCTGGACTACCTCATACGAGCAGTACTTC.